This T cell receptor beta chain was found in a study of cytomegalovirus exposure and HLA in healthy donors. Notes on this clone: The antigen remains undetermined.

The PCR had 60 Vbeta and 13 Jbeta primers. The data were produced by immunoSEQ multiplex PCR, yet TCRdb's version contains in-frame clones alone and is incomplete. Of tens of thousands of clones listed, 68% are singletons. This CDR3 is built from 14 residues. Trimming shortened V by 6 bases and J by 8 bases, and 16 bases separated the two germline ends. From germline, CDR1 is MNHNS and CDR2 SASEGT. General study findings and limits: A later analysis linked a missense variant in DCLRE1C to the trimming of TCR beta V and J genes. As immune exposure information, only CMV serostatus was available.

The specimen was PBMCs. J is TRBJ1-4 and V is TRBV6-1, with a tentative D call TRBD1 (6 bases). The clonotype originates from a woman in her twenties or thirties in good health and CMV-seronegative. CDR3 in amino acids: CASRVANRVEKLFF. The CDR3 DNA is TGTGCCAGCAGGGTGGCCAACAGGGTGGAAAAACTGTTTTTT.